Below, one T cell receptor beta chain is given with its context. This clone was picked up one time. This clone's antigen is unknown. Base qualities were left out, and no much larger clone turns up one base away. The CDR3 contains 16 residues, cysteine and phenylalanine counted. The only DNA kept is the CDR3, 48 bases in frame from the first base. From the germline V gene (reference sequence), CDR1 is LNHDA and CDR2 is SQIVND. Unmatched junction bases come to 5, with V trimmed by 0 bases and J by 4 bases. This specimen belongs to a study of CD4 T cells in relation to SARS-CoV-2 and coronaviruses (dated by TCRdb to about 2021). Background for the entire study: In the ViraFEST assay, PBMCs were grown with antigen for approximately ten days, and TCR beta CDR3s were then sequenced to identify antigen-specific clonal expansions. HLA restriction was mapped for shared crossreactive spike epitopes using patient-derived lymphoblastoid cell lines. Samples from a few pre-COVID donors and the naive versus memory experiments were sequenced with the Adaptive Biotechnologies TCR-sequencing kit; other data were Illumina-based. An HIV-1 Nef peptide pool or a culture without peptide was used as the negative reference condition. Memory CD4+ T cell crossreactivity between SARS-CoV-2 and common cold coronavirus spike proteins was assessed at the TCR clonotype level in the study. Expansion assays from other donors in the study were sequenced with a different, Illumina-based TCR-beta assay. General conclusions and limits of the study: Crossreactive clones showed significantly weaker SARS-CoV-2-driven expansion than monoreactive clones, consistent with antigenic imprinting. No donor contributed both pre-pandemic and post-infection samples, which limited tracing the source of pre-existing responses. Memory CD4+ clonotypes crossrecognizing SARS-CoV-2 and at least one common cold coronavirus spike were found in 60% to 70% of donors. Because the crossreactivity analysis focused on spike protein, crossreactivity against other viral proteins was not assessed. Small numbers of patients and of tested TCRs were a limitation of the study.

CD4+ T cells from unexposed donors were collected before the COVID-19 pandemic (2011-2018). After more than nine days of culture, CD4+ T cells were isolated with the EasySep CD4+ T cell isolation kit. As far as cell numbers permitted, CD4+ T cells from unexposed donors were tested for reactivity against SARS-CoV-2 S and N as well as four spike pools from common cold coronaviruses. Two million PBMCs per well were cultured in IMDM with roughly 5% human AB serum and around 10 IU/ml IL-2. Half of the culture medium was replaced with fresh IL-2-containing medium on days 3 and 7. Each peptide culture condition was generally run in triplicate replicate wells. Leukapheresis product for the unexposed donors was purchased commercially. PBMCs were isolated from leukapheresis product or whole blood by Ficoll-Paque PLUS gradient centrifugation. The PBMCs went either fresh into the expansion assay or into cryopreservation at -140 degrees C. The QIAamp Micro DNA Kit was used to extract genomic DNA from the CD4+ T cells.

Library creation used the immunoSEQ multiplex PCR assay. In the authors' own workflow: During preprocessing, nonproductive sequences were removed, along with CDR3s that did not begin with C, did not end with F or W, or were shorter than 7 amino acids. The MANAFEST web app identified antigen-specific clonotypes based on expansion compared with the reference and other culture wells. A clone counted as positive if significantly expanded in 2 of 3 replicate wells versus the reference culture at FDR below 0.05. To be called positive, a clone also had to show significant expansion compared with every other tandem well and an odds ratio greater than 5. CDR3 homology was quantified as pairwise Levenshtein distance, calculated with the stringdist R package after three terminal residues were trimmed from each end. In TCRdb, the immuneACCESS table is reduced to in-frame sequences with V and J assigned. These tables do not hold every clone; where another copy was compared, an unresolved V gene accounts for under half, and the others remain unexplained. Clone size and V and J calls were adopted from that table, with D and trimming inferred from the DNA. This sample is represented by approximately 17,000 clones; about 84% of them were singletons. 15% to 19% of the sample is taken by the ten largest.

The chain is made from TRBV19 and TRBJ2-7, with TRBD1 identical over 11 junction bases. The receptor comes from a human donor in good health. The material sequenced was CD4+ T cells from PBMCs, cultured in vitro. The CDR3 protein is CASSIDGDRGTYEQYF. DNA sequence: TGTGCCAGTAGTATAGACGGGGACAGGGGGACGTACGAGCAGTACTTC.